One TCR beta chain is described in this entry. Its antigen is currently unknown. The data belong to a study of brain T cells in children with intractable seizures. Study-level results: Clones missing pre-surgery may reflect undersampling of that blood sample. Only CDR3 sequence similarity suggested viral specificity, without known HCMV serostatus.

Time point reported: blood from clinic visit 5 months post-surgery; TSC patient then seizure free. The sequenced cases were selected for having the highest brain T cell transcript signatures. Patients received at least one anti-epileptic drug before surgery. Measured with immunoSEQ multiplex PCR; TCRdb has only the in-frame clones, and not every one. The sample contains hundreds of thousands of clones, over 90% of which appear only once. Sequenced material: peripheral blood, taken more than 4 months after surgery. The source of this sequence is a boy younger than two with tuberous sclerosis and intractable seizures.

Here the CDR3 reads CASSYGGAYNEQFF. CDR3 nucleotide sequence: TGTGCCAGCAGTTACGGGGGGGCCTACAATGAGCAGTTCTTC. The J gene is TRBJ2-1, the V gene TRBV6-5, with 7 positions matching TRBD2. The V segment lost 2 bases and the J segment 2 bases; nucleotides outside the gene matches: 0. The germline V gene encodes CDR1 MNHEY and CDR2 SVGAGI. The CDR3 covers 14 residues.